The clone carrying this TCR beta chain was observed once. This sample is drawn from a study of OX40 agonist ivuxolimab in advanced cancers. Study overall: Ivuxolimab, an antibody that agonizes OX40 (CD134), was administered to the patients. Partial response was recorded in three patients: one hepatocellular carcinoma and two cutaneous melanoma cases.

CDR1 SGDLS and CDR2 YYNGEE come from the germline V gene. The V gene lost 2 bases and the J gene lost 3 bases, with 9 bases spanning the gap. This CDR3 has 13 residues. Sequencing was performed with immunoSEQ multiplex PCR; in TCRdb, only in-frame clones are kept and a portion is missing. The profile covers around 45,000 clones, with approximately 83% appearing a single time and about 35% taken by the ten largest. The sequence was collected from an adult with an advanced solid tumor such as melanoma, head and neck, liver or kidney cancer. The starting material was CD4+ or CD8+ T cells sorted from blood, obtained in a trial of the OX40 agonist ivuxolimab. This chain links TRBV9 with TRBJ2-7; possible D gene TRBD2, 6 bases. The CDR3: CASSVGLDYEQYF. CDR3 sequence (DNA): TGTGCCAGCAGCGTGGGACTTGACTACGAGCAGTACTTC.